This T cell receptor (beta chain) was sequenced during a study of blood T cells in healthy people across ages. A second PCR, run for about 7 to 11 cycles, used a sample-barcoded 5' primer plus a J-beta primer mix. MiXCR, run by TCRdb on the 5' RACE reads, gives a single entry per CDR3 protein. The data show over 1,500,000 distinct CDR3 sequences, approximately 39% seen once. Trimming removed 4 bases from V and 5 bases from J, with 20 bases in between. This CDR3 comprises 16 residues. Sequenced material: blood. The V and J genes are TRBV12-3 or TRBV12-4 and TRBJ2-5, with D maybe TRBD2 (6 bases). This sequence originates from a human donor in good health. This CDR3 is CASSSTMGLTGETQYF. The CDR3 DNA sequence: TGTGCCAGCAGTTCAACAATGGGACTTACGGGGGAGACCCAGTACTTC.